This T cell receptor (beta chain) came from a study of T cells expressing NK-cell markers. Findings and caveats of the study: Six or seven donors had dominant NKG2C+ clonotypes that comprised about 1.0-7.0% of their CD8+ T cells.

The germline V gene has CDR1 MNHNS and CDR2 SASEGT. CDR3 length: 16 residues. Remarks on this clonotype: Its specificity is not known.

Production of TCR beta cDNA relied on 5'RACE template switching with UMIs. TCRdb re-called the 5' RACE reads; every CDR3 protein appears as one record, without DNA. The sample has roughly 430,000 distinct CDR3 sequences; the top ten hold approximately 7%. The V call is TRBV6-1, the J call TRBJ2-3; TCRdb outputs TRBD2, but without DNA this stays unchecked. The sequence came from a woman between 18 and 75 years old in good health. The specimen sequenced was blood T cells: a sorted CD56 or NKG2C T cell subset, CD4+ or CD8+ T cells, or bulk PBMC T cells (not recorded which). The CDR3 sequence is CASSRTSGYTTDTQYF.